The rows below give T cell receptor beta chains drawn from one sample of a study of cytomegalovirus exposure and HLA in healthy donors. TCRdb's copy holds only in-frame clones and misses some; the assay was immunoSEQ multiplex PCR. The profile shows roughly 100,000 clones, around 82% of them singletons. The sample taken for sequencing was PBMCs. Receptors originate from a woman aged 18-35 years in good health and CMV-seropositive. Each CDR3 is given with its conserved first and last residue. A D gene is named only where the DNA matches it firmly. Clone size is stated in some rows and not others, as once, few, many or a class when expanded.

CDR3aa	CDR3nt	abundance	d_gene	v_gene	len	j_gene
CASSLTGDPGYTF	TGTGCCAGCAGCCTGACAGGGGATCCTGGCTACACCTTC	few	TRBD1	TRBV6-5	13	TRBJ1-2
CSDRDVGDTQYF	TGCAGCGACAGGGATGTTGGAGATACGCAGTATTTT	NA	NA	TRBV29-1	12	TRBJ2-3
CASSEGLYYEQYF	TGCGCCAGCAGCGAAGGACTCTACTACGAGCAGTACTTC	NA	NA	TRBV5-1	13	TRBJ2-7
CASSDVPGLPSPFEQYF	TGTGCCAGCAGTGACGTACCGGGACTCCCAAGCCCTTTCGAGCAGTACTTC	NA	NA	TRBV6-1	17	TRBJ2-7
CASSSSRVTGPQHF	TGTGCCAGTAGTAGCTCCAGGGTGACAGGGCCCCAGCATTTT	NA	NA	TRBV19	14	TRBJ1-5
CASSSDRAQSGANVLTF	TGTGCCAGCAGTTCCGACAGGGCCCAATCTGGGGCCAACGTCCTGACTTTC	NA	TRBD1	TRBV7-8	17	TRBJ2-6
CASTPAGLQETQYF	TGTGCCAGCACTCCAGCGGGACTCCAAGAGACCCAGTACTTC	NA	TRBD2	TRBV6-6	14	TRBJ2-5
CASSLGIGATYNEQFF	TGTGCCAGCAGCTTGGGTATAGGGGCGACCTACAATGAGCAGTTCTTC	NA	NA	TRBV5-4	16	TRBJ2-1
CASSLSPAYEQYF	TGTGCCAGCAGTTTATCCCCCGCCTACGAGCAGTACTTC	NA	NA	TRBV27	13	TRBJ2-7
CAKQLSGRPSYEQYF	TGCGCCAAACAGCTTAGCGGGAGGCCATCCTACGAGCAGTACTTC	once	TRBD2	TRBV10-1	15	TRBJ2-7